The 5 T cell receptor beta chains presented below share a single source sample, sequenced in a study of naive and memory T cell subsets. Their specific antigens are unknown. Study-level points and caveats: Possibly reflecting memory cells re-expressing CD45RA, a few larger clonotypes occurred in naive repertoires, especially CD8.

Two oligonucleotides, mixed equimolar, formed the beta constant-region primer covering TRBC1 and TRBC2. Four rounds of PCR amplified the ligated cDNA using nested alpha and beta constant-region primers plus SP2. TCRdb itself ran the UMI-ligation and nested PCR reads through MiXCR, one entry per CDR3 protein. The table has fewer than 150,000 distinct CDR3 sequences, approximately 20% seen once. The sequencing sample was made of naive CD8+ T cells from blood. The receptors derive from a human donor in good health.

The chain employs TRBV12-5 and TRBJ2-3; 9 bases match TRBD2. Trimming took 1 base from V and 2 from J; bases not matched to a gene: 10. Looked up from germline, CDR1 is LGHNT and CDR2 is FRNRAP. The CDR3 sequence is 18 residues long. As DNA, the CDR3 is TGTGCTAGTGGTTTGGCCCCTAGCGGGACCACCGTCACAGATACGCAGTATTTT. Translating it yields CASGLAPSGTTVTDTQYF.

The chain joins TRBV27 to TRBJ2-7; D is unclear. V dropped 4 bases and J dropped 2 bases, with 12 bases sitting between them. The germline gives CDR1 MNHEY, CDR2 SMNVEV (reference sequence). The CDR3 sequence is 14 residues long. The CDR3 coding sequence is TGTGCCAGCAGTTCCGGTCTAAAAACCTACGAGCAGTACTTC. Protein: CASSSGLKTYEQYF.

The chain employs TRBV4-1 and TRBJ2-7; D ambiguous. This CDR3 comprises 14 residues. Germline V lookup: CDR1 MGHRA, CDR2 YSYEKL. V gave up 0 bases and J gave up 2 bases, with 8 bases separating them. DNA of the CDR3: TGCGCCAGCAGCCAAGAATACAGACCCTACGAGCAGTACTTC. It translates to CASSQEYRPYEQYF.

V is TRBV27 and J is TRBJ2-1; D is unclear. With 2 bases removed from V and 6 bases from J, the gap between germline ends came to 8 bases. Germline assignment: CDR1 MNHEY and CDR2 SMNVEV (reference sequence). The CDR3 runs to 13 residues. The CDR3 nucleotides are TGTGCCAGCAGTTTAGGTCCCTTCAATGAGCAGTTCTTC. Translation gives CASSLGPFNEQFF.

The V call is TRBV25-1, the J call TRBJ2-7; tentatively, D is TRBD1 (5 bases). V lost 7 bases, J lost 3 bases, and 10 bases lay in between. The V gene's germline CDR1 is MGHDK and CDR2 SYGVNS. This CDR3 has 12 amino acids. The CDR3 sequence is CASTLRDYEQYF. The DNA of the CDR3 is TGTGCCAGCACCCTCAGGGACTACGAGCAGTACTTC.